The 25 T cell receptor beta chains below come from one sample, sequenced in a study of blood T cells in healthy people across ages. Together with a sample-barcoded 5' primer, a J-beta primer mix was included in a second PCR lasting about 7 to 12 cycles. Each CDR3 protein is one row after TCRdb ran MiXCR on the 5' RACE reads. The data hold some 1,500,000 distinct CDR3 sequences, with around 40% observed a single time. The sample consisted of blood. The source is a woman younger than 35 in good health.

The chain is built from TRBV12-5 and TRBJ2-1; TRBD1 aligns across 7 bases. This CDR3 is 15 amino acids long. CDR1 is LGHNT, CDR2 FRNRAP, per germline. The V segment lost 3 bases and the J segment 2 bases; nucleotides outside the gene matches: 4. For the CDR3, the DNA is TGTGCTAGTGGTTTAGGGGGCGATCCCTACAATGAGCAGTTCTTC. This sequence encodes CASGLGGDPYNEQFF.

The J gene is TRBJ2-5, the V gene TRBV20-1; no reliable D call. Judging by the DNA end, TRBJ2-7 fits better; the J call may be wrong. This CDR3 contains 11 residues. Germline V gives CDR1 DFQATT, CDR2 SNEGSKA (reference sequence). CDR3 sequence: CSARNQREQYF. CDR3 nucleotide sequence: TGCAGTGCTAGAAACCAACGCGAGCAGTACTTC.

This chain's CDR3 is CASSLVTLKYDTQYF. The DNA for the CDR3 is TGTGCCAGCAGCTTAGTAACCTTGAAGTACGATACGCAGTATTTT. The rearrangement uses TRBV7-2 and TRBJ2-3; D gene uncertain. Trimming removed 1 base at V and 6 bases at J, with 14 bases between. CDR3 length equals 15 residues. Germline-derived CDR1 and CDR2 are SGHTA and FQGNSA.

The chain recombines TRBV5-6 with TRBJ2-5; 9 nucleotides align to TRBD2. This CDR3 has 16 amino acids. Per germline, CDR1 SGHDT and CDR2 YYEEEE. V shed 0 bases, J shed 4 bases, and the junction held 7 bases outside the gene matches. The CDR3 DNA follows: TGTGCCAGCAGCTTGGGCGGGAGGGCGTTAAGAGAGACCCAGTACTTC. Translated: CASSLGGRALRETQYF. The variable domain in full, with the rest retrieved from reference TRBV5-6 and TRBJ2-5, is DAGVTQSPTHLIKTRGQQVTLRCSPKSGHDTVSWYQQALGQGPQFIFQYYEEEERQRGNFPDRFSGHQFPNYSSELNVNALLLGDSALYLCASSLGGRALRETQYFGPGTRLLVL.

This clonotype was seen only a few times. The chain joins TRBV29-1 to TRBJ2-3; D unclear. V lost 0 bases and J lost 6, with 7 bases in between. CDR3 size: 12 residues. Germline lookup yields CDR1 SQVTM and CDR2 ANQGSEA. The CDR3 protein is CSVEDPTDTQYF. DNA for the CDR3: TGCAGCGTTGAAGACCCGACGGATACGCAGTATTTT.

The V and J genes are TRBV5-1 and TRBJ1-2; a possible D gene is TRBD1 (6 bases). CDR3 length: 15 residues. Between the trimmed V and J ends, which lost 4 bases and 6 bases, there was a span of 19 bases. CDR1 is SGHRS, CDR2 YFSETQ, per germline. The CDR3 spells CASSLGAAQGHGYTF. CDR3 coding DNA: TGCGCCAGCAGCCTGGGGGCAGCCCAGGGACATGGCTACACCTTC.

The rearrangement uses TRBV21-1 and TRBJ2-2; the table calls TRBD1, which could not be checked here. TRBV21-1 is noted as a pseudogene. This CDR3 contains 16 residues. This chain's CDR3 is CASYRGQAPNTGELFF. Written as DNA, the CDR3 is TGTGCCAGCTACCGCGGACAGGCCCCGAACACCGGGGAGCTGTTTTTT.

This clonotype was seen only once. This rearrangement joins TRBV20-1 to TRBJ1-4, with 8 positions matching TRBD1. With 5 bases clipped from V and 8 bases from J, the junction kept 10 bases outside the gene matches. This CDR3 has 14 residues. Looked up from germline, CDR1 is DFQATT and CDR2 is SNEGSKA (reference sequence). Here the CDR3 DNA reads TGCAGTGCTGGACTCAGGGGGCTGGAGGAAAAACTGTTTTTT. Its translation is CSAGLRGLEEKLFF.

The chain recombines TRBV6-2 or TRBV6-3 with TRBJ2-5; D remains ambiguous. CDR3 length: 12 amino acids. V was trimmed by 6 bases and J by 7 bases, leaving 12 bases between them. Germline lookup yields CDR1 MNHEY and CDR2 SVGEGT. The CDR3 sequence: CASRGNDWTQYF. As DNA, the CDR3 is TGTGCCAGCAGGGGGAATGATTGGACCCAGTACTTC.

The chain couples TRBV29-1 to TRBJ1-1; D gene unclear. This CDR3 region has 10 residues. Germline V gene data show CDR1 as SQVTM and CDR2 as ANQGSEA. The germline V and J ends were trimmed by 7 bases and 6 bases, with 9 bases remaining between them. CDR3: CSGGDAEAFF. The DNA for the CDR3 is TGCAGCGGCGGAGACGCTGAAGCTTTCTTT. Full variable domain (rest looked up from reference TRBV29-1 and TRBJ1-1): SAVISQKPSRDICQRGTSLTIQCQVDSQVTMMFWYRQQPGQSLTLIATANQGSEATYESGFVIDKFPISRPNLTFSTLTVSNMSPEDSSIYLCSGGDAEAFFGQGTRLTVV.

The chain links TRBV20-1 to TRBJ1-2; the match to TRBD1 covers 7 bases. The CDR3 sequence is 12 residues long. CDR1 and CDR2 (germline): DFQATT, SNEGSKA (reference sequence). The CDR3: CSSPTGSHGYTF. Here the CDR3 DNA reads TGCAGCTCCCCGACAGGGAGTCATGGCTACACCTTC.

This clonotype turned up a few times. This chain joins TRBV30 and TRBJ2-7; D possibly matches TRBD1 or TRBD2 (6 bases each). The CDR3 contains 17 residues. Germline-derived CDR1 and CDR2 are GTSNPN and SVGIG (reference sequence). Trimming took 0 bases from V and 3 from J, leaving 21 bases between them. The CDR3 loop reads CAWSVTRDTMNIYEQYF. The CDR3 coding sequence is TGTGCCTGGAGTGTGACTAGGGACACGATGAACATCTACGAGCAGTACTTC.

The DNA of the CDR3 is TGTGCCAGCAGTGTCGGGACAGGGGGCGGCAATCAGCCCCAGCATTTT. Encoded protein: CASSVGTGGGNQPQHF. The gene calls are TRBV6-1 and TRBJ1-5, with 12 positions matching TRBD1. CDR3 length: 16 amino acids. The V and J ends lost 4 bases and 2 bases, in that order; junction bases with no gene match: 3. CDR1 is MNHNS and CDR2 is SASEGT in the germline V gene.

This clonotype was observed at least ten times. The chain is built from TRBV5-5 and TRBJ2-7, with D uncertain. Trimming removed 5 bases from V and 0 bases from J, with 12 bases in between. CDR3 length equals 14 residues. Germline V gives CDR1 SGHKS, CDR2 YYEKEE (reference sequence). The CDR3 bases are TGTGCCAGCAGGCGTAACAGTGACTCCTACGAGCAGTACTTC. Translated: CASRRNSDSYEQYF.

The chain joins TRBV11-2 to TRBJ1-2; 9 bases align to TRBD1. V shed 5 bases and J 8 bases; nucleotides not matched to a gene: 12. The germline CDR1 and CDR2 sequences are SGHAT and FQNNGV. CDR3 length equals 15 residues. CDR3 in amino acids: CASSPVTGTGFGYTF. The CDR3 bases are TGTGCCAGCAGCCCGGTAACCGGGACAGGGTTCGGCTACACCTTC.

The chain is built from TRBV12-3 or TRBV12-4 and TRBJ2-1; D gene ambiguous. V dropped 7 bases and J dropped 6 bases, with 13 bases sitting between them. This CDR3 comprises 13 residues. The DNA of the CDR3 is TGTGCCAGCAAAGGATTCTGGACCAATGAGCAGTTCTTC. This encodes CASKGFWTNEQFF.

There are a few counts of this clonotype. The rearrangement links TRBV7-9 to TRBJ2-3; D remains unclear. V shed 2 bases and J shed 4 bases, with 10 bases lying between them. Germline CDR1 is SEHNR and CDR2 is FQNEAQ (reference sequence). The CDR3 runs 14 residues. The CDR3 sequence is CASSLPEKADTQYF. For the CDR3, the DNA is TGTGCCAGCAGCTTACCCGAGAAGGCAGATACGCAGTATTTT. The variable domain in full, with the rest retrieved from reference TRBV7-9 and TRBJ2-3, is DTGVSQNPRHKITKRGQNVTFRCDPISEHNRLYWYRQTLGQGPEFLTYFQNEAQLEKSRLLSDRFSAERPKGSFSTLEIQRTEQGDSAMYLCASSLPEKADTQYFGPGTRLTVL.

This clonotype was recorded many times. This chain joins TRBV7-9 and TRBJ2-3; 9 bases are a match to TRBD2. Trimming took 1 base from V and 3 from J; bases not matched to a gene: 2. The CDR3 is made up of 15 amino acids. The germline CDR1 and CDR2 sequences are SEHNR and FQNEAQ (reference sequence). The CDR3 region is CASSLVTSGTDTQYF. As DNA, the CDR3 is TGTGCCAGCAGCTTAGTAACTAGCGGGACAGATACGCAGTATTTT.

This chain connects TRBV7-2 to TRBJ2-6; 8 bases align to TRBD2. V shed 2 bases and J 0 bases; nucleotides not matched to a gene: 9. CDR3 length: 19 amino acids. The V gene's germline CDR1 is SGHTA and CDR2 FQGNSA. The DNA for the CDR3 is TGTGCCAGCAGCTTAAGAACTAGCGGTACAAGCTCTGGGGCCAACGTCCTGACTTTC. It translates to CASSLRTSGTSSGANVLTF.

The chain uses TRBV6-2 or TRBV6-3 and TRBJ2-1; 9 bases are a match to TRBD2. The CDR3 is 24 amino acids. Germline V gives CDR1 MNHEY, CDR2 SVGEGT. J was trimmed by 5 bases and V by 2 bases; bases with no gene match: 31. The CDR3 nucleotides read TGTGCCAGCAGTTACCCGATGTACAGGGGCCCCCCGGGTTCGCGGGAGGGCCCAGACAATGAGCAGTTCTTC. This encodes CASSYPMYRGPPGSREGPDNEQFF.

This sequence joins TRBV20-1 and TRBJ1-1; TRBD1 matches 7 bases. Trimming cost V 5 bases and J 0 bases; bases outside gene matches: 6. Germline CDR1 and CDR2: DFQATT and SNEGSKA (reference sequence). The length of the CDR3 is 14 residues. This CDR3 is CSALRTGMNTEAFF. CDR3 DNA: TGCAGTGCTCTTCGGACAGGAATGAACACTGAAGCTTTCTTT.

This clonotype was seen a few times. Written as DNA, the CDR3 is TGTGCCAGCAGCTTAGCGAGCGGGGGCCCTCCTTCCAAAAACATTCAGTACTTC. This encodes CASSLASGGPPSKNIQYF. The chain has TRBV7-9 and TRBJ2-4; 8 bases are a match to TRBD2. The CDR3 loop spans 18 amino acids. J gave up 2 bases and V 0 bases, and 9 bases lay outside the gene matches. Germline V gives CDR1 SEHNR, CDR2 FQNEAQ (reference sequence). The full variable domain, in which reference TRBV7-9 and TRBJ2-4 provide the parts outside the CDR3, is DTGVSQNPRHKITKRGQNVTFRCDPISEHNRLYWYRQTLGQGPEFLTYFQNEAQLEKSRLLSDRFSAERPKGSFSTLEIQRTEQGDSAMYLCASSLASGGPPSKNIQYFGAGTRLSVL.

This sequence joins TRBV7-9 and TRBJ2-3; 14 bases are a match to TRBD2. Trimming cost V 3 bases and J 5 bases; bases outside gene matches: 4. Looked up from germline, CDR1 is SEHNR and CDR2 is FQNEAQ (reference sequence). The CDR3 has 16 amino acids. For the CDR3, the DNA is TGTGCCAGCAGCTTGACTAGCGGGAGGGCCAGAGATACGCAGTATTTT. It specifies CASSLTSGRARDTQYF.

This clonotype was counted a few times. The chain is built from TRBV20-1 and TRBJ2-7; 9 bases fit TRBD1. Germline CDR1 reads DFQATT; CDR2 reads SNEGSKA (reference sequence). The CDR3 spans 16 residues. With 0 bases clipped from V and 3 bases from J, the junction kept 9 bases outside the gene matches. The CDR3 is CSARDPVRTGDYEQYF. CDR3 nucleotides: TGCAGTGCTAGAGATCCTGTTAGGACAGGGGACTACGAGCAGTACTTC.

This clonotype has just a few counts. This sequence joins TRBV6-5 and TRBJ2-1; the match to TRBD2 covers 7 bases. The germline CDR1 and CDR2 sequences are MNHEY and SVGAGI. The CDR3 has 15 residues. The junction had 6 bases not matched to a gene; V was cut back by 4 bases and J by 3 bases. In nucleotides, the CDR3 is TGTGCCAGCAGTTCGCTAGCGGCTTACTACAATGAGCAGTTCTTC. Translating gives CASSSLAAYYNEQFF.